This TCR beta chain was captured by sequencing in a study of metastatic and nonmetastatic thyroid tumors. As for the study in general: Repertoires from malignant and benign thyroid patients were compared across blood and tumor or nodule tissue.

Not a single patient had been given any form of treatment at any point before undergoing thyroid surgery. Authors' methods: For papillary thyroid cancer, a distant-metastasis classifier was constructed from CDR3 differences observed across clinicopathological groups. TCRdb re-called the PCR reads via MiXCR. For this entry, the V and J calls and clone size follow TCRdb and not the study's own pipeline. In the table there are approximately 70,000 clones, 15% to 20% of which are singletons. Study-wide points: A significant increase in TCR beta diversity was reportedly seen in malignant thyroid tumors relative to benign nodules, in blood and tumor.

This clone appeared many times. What it recognizes is unknown. The CDR3 loop spans 13 amino acids. V lost 7 bases and J 2 bases, leaving 6 bases between the germline ends. Germline loops: CDR1 MNHNS, CDR2 SASEGT. This TCR was sampled from a female donor with papillary thyroid cancer or a benign thyroid nodule (not recorded which). Some clones in this sample may be carry-over from other donors' samples. The V and J genes are TRBV6-1 and TRBJ2-6; maybe TRBD1 (5 bases). The sequenced sample consisted of blood. Here the CDR3 reads CASTGTGANVLTF. In nucleotides, the CDR3 is TGTGCCAGCACAGGGACTGGGGCCAACGTCCTGACTTTC.